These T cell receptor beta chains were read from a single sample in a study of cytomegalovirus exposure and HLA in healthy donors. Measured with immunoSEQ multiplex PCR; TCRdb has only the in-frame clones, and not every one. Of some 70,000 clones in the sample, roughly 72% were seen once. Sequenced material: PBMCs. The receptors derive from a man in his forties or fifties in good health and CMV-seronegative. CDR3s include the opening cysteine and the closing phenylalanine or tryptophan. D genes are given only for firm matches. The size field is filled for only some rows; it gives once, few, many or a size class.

DNA: TGTGCCAGCAGTTCGATGGGGACAGGGGGACAGCCCCAGCATTTT; CDR3: CASSSMGTGGQPQHF; size: .; V: TRBV27; D: TRBD1; J: TRBJ1-5
DNA: TGTGCCAGCAGTTCACGGTCCCCCAACGAGCAGTACTTC; CDR3: CASSSRSPNEQYF; size: .; V: TRBV28; D: .; J: TRBJ2-7
DNA: TGTGCCAGCAGCTCTACAGGGATTGAGCAGTTCTTC; CDR3: CASSSTGIEQFF; size: .; V: TRBV7-2; D: .; J: TRBJ2-1
DNA: TGTGCCAGCAGCTTAGGGCTAGCGGGGGCGTACTCCTACAATGAGCAGTTCTTC; CDR3: CASSLGLAGAYSYNEQFF; size: .; V: TRBV7-8; D: TRBD2; J: TRBJ2-1
DNA: TGTGCCACATCAGGGTACAATGAAAAACTGTTTTTT; CDR3: CATSGYNEKLFF; size: .; V: TRBV28; D: .; J: TRBJ1-4
DNA: TGCGCCAGCAGCCAAGATCGTAGAGGGAGTTACGGCGGGGAGCTGTTTTTT; CDR3: CASSQDRRGSYGGELFF; size: once; V: TRBV4-1; D: .; J: TRBJ2-2
DNA: TGTGCCAGCTCGGACTCGACCTACGAGCAGTACTTC; CDR3: CASSDSTYEQYF; size: .; V: TRBV6-5; D: .; J: TRBJ2-7
DNA: TGTGCTAGTGGTTTCGCCTATTCACCCGGGACAGGGGGCGATCAGCCCCAGCATTTT; CDR3: CASGFAYSPGTGGDQPQHF; size: few; V: TRBV12-5; D: TRBD1; J: TRBJ1-5
DNA: TGTGCCAGCAGTGTACGGCTCGGGAAGAACGAGCAGTACTTC; CDR3: CASSVRLGKNEQYF; size: .; V: TRBV6-1; D: .; J: TRBJ2-7
DNA: TGTGCCAGCAGCCTCAGGTCACCAGAGCTATCACCCCTCCACTTT; CDR3: CASSLRSPELSPLHF; size: .; V: TRBV6-5; D: .; J: TRBJ1-6
DNA: TGTGCCATCAGAACCGGGACAGGTATCACTGAAGCTTTCTTT; CDR3: CAIRTGTGITEAFF; size: .; V: TRBV10-3; D: TRBD1; J: TRBJ1-1
DNA: TGTGCCAGCAGTTACTCCGGCGGAGGGTACGAGCAGTACTTC; CDR3: CASSYSGGGYEQYF; size: .; V: TRBV6-6; D: .; J: TRBJ2-7
DNA: TGTGCCAGCAGCACCAGGGGCGGCCAGCCCCAGCATTTT; CDR3: CASSTRGGQPQHF; size: .; V: TRBV7-8; D: .; J: TRBJ1-5
DNA: TGTGCCTGGAGTGTGGACAGGTCCAACTATGGCTACACCTTC; CDR3: CAWSVDRSNYGYTF; size: few; V: TRBV30; D: TRBD1; J: TRBJ1-2
DNA: TGTGCCAGCAGTGCGGCCACCTCGGAGGAAAAACTGTTTTTT; CDR3: CASSAATSEEKLFF; size: few; V: TRBV2; D: .; J: TRBJ1-4
DNA: TGTGCCAGCAGCTCAGCGGGTTACGAGCAGTACTTC; CDR3: CASSSAGYEQYF; size: few; V: TRBV5-5; D: .; J: TRBJ2-7
DNA: TGCGCCAGCAGCCGATTGCCCGTGACAGGTAGCAATCAGCCCCAGCATTTT; CDR3: CASSRLPVTGSNQPQHF; size: .; V: TRBV4-1; D: .; J: TRBJ1-5
DNA: TGTGCCAGCAGTTATTCTCAGCGGGGATCCACAGATACGCAGTATTTT; CDR3: CASSYSQRGSTDTQYF; size: .; V: TRBV6-5; D: TRBD2; J: TRBJ2-3
DNA: TGTGCCAGTAGTGCCCGACTAGCGGGGGGTTACAATGAGCAGTTCTTC; CDR3: CASSARLAGGYNEQFF; size: .; V: TRBV19; D: TRBD2; J: TRBJ2-1
DNA: TGCGCCAGCAGGCCGACAGGGGACAGCTCTGGAAACACCATATATTTT; CDR3: CASRPTGDSSGNTIYF; size: few; V: TRBV5-1; D: TRBD1; J: TRBJ1-3
DNA: TGTGCCAGCAGTGAACAGGGGACTAGCGGCCTCCAAGAGACCCAGTACTTC; CDR3: CASSEQGTSGLQETQYF; size: .; V: TRBV6-1; D: TRBD2; J: TRBJ2-5
DNA: TGTGCCAGCAGCTTAAAAGGAGAGAACACTGAAGCTTTCTTT; CDR3: CASSLKGENTEAFF; size: .; V: TRBV7-9; D: .; J: TRBJ1-1
DNA: TGTGCCAGCAGGAACGACAGGAACACTGAAGCTTTCTTT; CDR3: CASRNDRNTEAFF; size: once; V: TRBV2; D: .; J: TRBJ1-1
DNA: TGCGCCAGCAGCTTGGAAAGCGGGACAGGGGCAGATACGCAGTATTTT; CDR3: CASSLESGTGADTQYF; size: few; V: TRBV5-1; D: TRBD1; J: TRBJ2-3
DNA: TGTGCCAGCAGTTTCGGACAGCGCGTCTCTGGGGCCAACGTCCTGACTTTC; CDR3: CASSFGQRVSGANVLTF; size: .; V: TRBV27; D: .; J: TRBJ2-6
DNA: TGTGCCAGCTCACCACTGGCGGGGTTTAGCAATCAGCCCCAGCATTTT; CDR3: CASSPLAGFSNQPQHF; size: .; V: TRBV18; D: .; J: TRBJ1-5
DNA: TGTGCCAGCAGCCAAATGATGGGCGAGACCCAGTACTTC; CDR3: CASSQMMGETQYF; size: .; V: TRBV11-3; D: .; J: TRBJ2-5
DNA: TGCGCCAGCAGCTCCTCGGACTTGAACACTGAAGCTTTCTTT; CDR3: CASSSSDLNTEAFF; size: .; V: TRBV5-1; D: .; J: TRBJ1-1
DNA: TGTGCCAGCAGCTTAGCCAGTTCAATATATACCCAAGCTTTCTTT; CDR3: CASSLASSIYTQAFF; size: .; V: TRBV11-2; D: .; J: TRBJ1-1
DNA: TGTGCCAGCAGTCTATACCGGGACAGAAATACTGAAGCTTTCTTT; CDR3: CASSLYRDRNTEAFF; size: .; V: TRBV27; D: TRBD1; J: TRBJ1-1
DNA: TGTGCCAGCAGCTTACGGCAGGGCTCCGATTCACCCCTCCACTTT; CDR3: CASSLRQGSDSPLHF; size: .; V: TRBV7-3; D: .; J: TRBJ1-6
DNA: TGCGCCAGCAGCTCCGGACAGGTGAACACTGAAGCTTTCTTT; CDR3: CASSSGQVNTEAFF; size: .; V: TRBV5-1; D: TRBD1; J: TRBJ1-1
DNA: TGTGCCTGGAGGAGGAGCGGGGGCGGGACAGATACGCAGTATTTT; CDR3: CAWRRSGGGTDTQYF; size: .; V: TRBV30; D: TRBD2; J: TRBJ2-3
DNA: TGCGCCAGCAGCCAAGATTTGGCGGGAGGGCCACGGGAGCTGTTTTTT; CDR3: CASSQDLAGGPRELFF; size: .; V: TRBV4-3; D: TRBD2; J: TRBJ2-2
DNA: TGTGCCAGCAGGCCTGGTCTAGCGGGGTTAGCCAAAAACATTCAGTACTTC; CDR3: CASRPGLAGLAKNIQYF; size: .; V: TRBV28; D: TRBD2; J: TRBJ2-4
DNA: TGTGCCAGCAGCTTAGGACACCCAACGAACACCGGGGAGCTGTTTTTT; CDR3: CASSLGHPTNTGELFF; size: .; V: TRBV7-2; D: .; J: TRBJ2-2
DNA: TGTGCCAGCCGACCCCCGGGGGGGGAGACCCAGTACTTC; CDR3: CASRPPGGETQYF; size: .; V: TRBV6-5; D: TRBD2; J: TRBJ2-5
DNA: TGTGCCAGCACCGACAGTTTTCAGCCCCAGCATTTT; CDR3: CASTDSFQPQHF; size: .; V: TRBV21-1; D: .; J: TRBJ1-5
DNA: TGTGCCAGCTTCGTATCCGGGACAGGGGAGCATGGCTACACCTTC; CDR3: CASFVSGTGEHGYTF; size: .; V: TRBV27; D: TRBD1; J: TRBJ1-2
DNA: TGTGCCAGCAGTCTTAGCGAAAACACTGAAGCTTTCTTT; CDR3: CASSLSENTEAFF; size: .; V: TRBV6-5; D: .; J: TRBJ1-1
DNA: TGTGCCAGCAACGACTACGGATGGGATGGCTACACCTTC; CDR3: CASNDYGWDGYTF; size: .; V: TRBV11-2; D: .; J: TRBJ1-2
DNA: TGTGCCAGCACCTCCGGCCCCCACCTAAAAACAGGGGGCACTACAGATACGCAGTATTTT; CDR3: CASTSGPHLKTGGTTDTQYF; size: few; V: TRBV7-6; D: TRBD1; J: TRBJ2-3
DNA: TGTGCCAGCAGTCCCCCGGGGGGTTTTTCCGGGGAGCTGTTTTTT; CDR3: CASSPPGGFSGELFF; size: once; V: TRBV6-5; D: TRBD2; J: TRBJ2-2
DNA: TGTGCCTGGAGTATCTCAGGGGTTGGAAACACCATATATTTT; CDR3: CAWSISGVGNTIYF; size: few; V: TRBV30; D: .; J: TRBJ1-3